These T cell receptor beta chains were read from a single sample in a study of T cells in Graves' hyperthyroidism and ophthalmopathy. Using its own MiXCR run on the multiplex PCR reads, TCRdb lists one record per CDR3 protein. The profile shows more than 550,000 distinct CDR3 sequences, about 45% of them singletons. The sequencing sample was made of peripheral blood or thyroid tissue (not recorded which). These receptors originate from an adult man with Graves' disease, either hyperthyroidism or ophthalmopathy (not recorded which). Each CDR3 is given with its conserved first and last residue. The D gene is left open where the match is weak. The listing skips clone size in some rows; elsewhere it reads once, few, many or a size class.

CDR3aa: CASSFGTGAMNYGYTF
CDR3nt: TGTGCCAGCAGCTTCGGGACAGGGGCCATGAACTATGGCTACACCTTC
abundance: -
v_gene: TRBV7-8
j_gene: TRBJ1-2
d_gene: TRBD1

CDR3aa: CASSKATGGGQPQHF
CDR3nt: TGTGCCAGCAGTAAGGCGACAGGGGGCGGACAGCCCCAGCATTTT
abundance: few
v_gene: TRBV6-1
j_gene: TRBJ1-5
d_gene: TRBD1

CDR3aa: CSVDKQCVSYNSPLHF
CDR3nt: TGCAGCGTTGATAAGCAGTGCGTGTCCTATAATTCACCCCTCCACTTT
abundance: -
v_gene: TRBV29-1
j_gene: TRBJ1-6
d_gene: -

CDR3aa: CSVPGPSYEQYF
CDR3nt: TGCAGCGTCCCAGGACCCTCCTACGAGCAGTACTTC
abundance: -
v_gene: TRBV29-1
j_gene: TRBJ2-7
d_gene: -

CDR3aa: CAISELAGARTGELFF
CDR3nt: TGTGCCATCAGTGAACTCGCGGGAGCGCGAACCGGGGAGCTGTTTTTT
abundance: -
v_gene: TRBV6-6
j_gene: TRBJ2-2
d_gene: TRBD2

CDR3aa: CASSGVDTKAFF
CDR3nt: TGTGCCAGCAGCGGAGTCGATACCAAAGCTTTCTTT
abundance: few
v_gene: TRBV9
j_gene: TRBJ1-1
d_gene: -

CDR3aa: CASSYRRGGTEAFF
CDR3nt: TGTGCCAGCAGCTATCGCAGGGGGGGGACTGAAGCTTTCTTT
abundance: many
v_gene: TRBV7-2
j_gene: TRBJ1-1
d_gene: TRBD1

CDR3aa: CASSMGLAGYMETQYF
CDR3nt: TGTGCCAGTAGTATGGGACTAGCGGGGTATATGGAGACCCAGTACTTC
abundance: few
v_gene: TRBV19
j_gene: TRBJ2-5
d_gene: TRBD2

CDR3aa: CAISRTSGRGRETQYF
CDR3nt: TGTGCCATCAGTAGGACTAGCGGGAGGGGTCGGGAGACCCAGTACTTC
abundance: few
v_gene: TRBV10-3
j_gene: TRBJ2-5
d_gene: TRBD2

CDR3aa: CASSHSTGGVEAFF
CDR3nt: TGTGCCAGCAGCCACTCCACAGGGGGCGTTGAAGCTTTCTTT
abundance: -
v_gene: TRBV11-3
j_gene: TRBJ1-1
d_gene: TRBD1

CDR3aa: CASSEGTGGARGEAFF
CDR3nt: TGCGCCAGCAGTGAAGGGACAGGGGGCGCGAGGGGAGAAGCTTTCTTT
abundance: -
v_gene: TRBV6-1
j_gene: TRBJ1-1
d_gene: TRBD1

CDR3aa: CASSIGQVNQPQHF
CDR3nt: TGTGCCAGCAGTATCGGACAGGTCAATCAGCCCCAGCATTTT
abundance: once
v_gene: TRBV2
j_gene: TRBJ1-5
d_gene: TRBD1

CDR3aa: CASSHSVEGQGTIEQYF
CDR3nt: TGTGCCAGCAGCCATAGCGTTGAAGGTCAGGGGACAATCGAGCAGTACTTC
abundance: -
v_gene: TRBV7-9
j_gene: TRBJ2-7
d_gene: -

CDR3aa: CASSIPPTATSGNTIYF
CDR3nt: TGTGCCAGCAGTATCCCCCCGACGGCCACCTCTGGAAACACCATATATTTT
abundance: -
v_gene: TRBV2
j_gene: TRBJ1-3
d_gene: -

CDR3aa: CASSKGALEEKLFF
CDR3nt: TGTGCCAGCAGCAAGGGGGCTCTAGAGGAAAAACTGTTTTTT
abundance: -
v_gene: TRBV11-2
j_gene: TRBJ1-4
d_gene: TRBD1

CDR3aa: CASPDTQYF
CDR3nt: TGTGCCAGTCCAGATACGCAGTATTTT
abundance: -
v_gene: TRBV19
j_gene: TRBJ2-3
d_gene: -

CDR3aa: CSVDGQLNTEAFF
CDR3nt: TGCAGCGTTGATGGGCAGCTGAACACTGAAGCTTTCTTT
abundance: -
v_gene: TRBV29-1
j_gene: TRBJ1-1
d_gene: -

CDR3aa: CSATPKTGSGYTF
CDR3nt: TGCAGTGCTACACCCAAGACAGGGTCGGGCTACACCTTC
abundance: many
v_gene: TRBV20-1
j_gene: TRBJ1-2
d_gene: TRBD1

CDR3aa: CASRSGPSTDTQYF
CDR3nt: TGTGCCAGTAGGAGCGGACCTAGCACAGATACGCAGTATTTT
abundance: once
v_gene: TRBV19
j_gene: TRBJ2-3
d_gene: -

CDR3aa: CASSWTTTGGTIYF
CDR3nt: TGTGCCAGCAGTTGGACAACCACCGGCGGCACCATATATTTT
abundance: -
v_gene: TRBV6-6
j_gene: TRBJ1-3
d_gene: -

CDR3aa: CASRPLGEATEKLFF
CDR3nt: TGTGCCAGCAGGCCCCTAGGAGAGGCGACTGAAAAACTGTTTTTT
abundance: -
v_gene: TRBV2
j_gene: TRBJ1-4
d_gene: -

CDR3aa: CASSYSGAENSPLHF
CDR3nt: TGTGCCAGCAGTTACTCGGGAGCGGAGAATTCACCCCTCCACTTT
abundance: few
v_gene: TRBV6-6
j_gene: TRBJ1-6
d_gene: -

CDR3aa: CASSQVGSRGTGELFF
CDR3nt: TGTGCCAGCAGCCAAGTCGGGAGTAGGGGAACCGGGGAGCTGTTTTTT
abundance: once
v_gene: TRBV2
j_gene: TRBJ2-2
d_gene: -

CDR3aa: CASNSDRVNTEAFF
CDR3nt: TGTGCCAGCAACTCGGACAGGGTTAACACTGAAGCTTTCTTT
abundance: many
v_gene: TRBV2
j_gene: TRBJ1-1
d_gene: TRBD1

CDR3aa: CASSLSPGGETQYF
CDR3nt: TGTGCTAGCAGCTTATCCCCGGGTGGGGAGACCCAGTACTTC
abundance: -
v_gene: TRBV7-7
j_gene: TRBJ2-5
d_gene: -

CDR3aa: CASSTGTGFSGIEQYF
CDR3nt: TGTGCCAGTAGTACCGGGACAGGATTTAGCGGCATCGAGCAGTACTTC
abundance: -
v_gene: TRBV19
j_gene: TRBJ2-7
d_gene: TRBD1

CDR3aa: CASSGYRGDYEQYF
CDR3nt: TGTGCCAGCAGCGGATACAGGGGGGACTACGAGCAGTACTTC
abundance: -
v_gene: TRBV7-9
j_gene: TRBJ2-7
d_gene: TRBD1

CDR3aa: CASSQRFGDSNQPQHF
CDR3nt: TGCGCCAGCAGCCAAAGGTTCGGGGATAGCAATCAGCCCCAGCATTTT
abundance: few
v_gene: TRBV4-3
j_gene: TRBJ1-5
d_gene: -

CDR3aa: CSAGQGAYNSPLHF
CDR3nt: TGCAGTGCTGGGCAGGGGGCGTATAATTCACCCCTCCACTTT
abundance: -
v_gene: TRBV20-1
j_gene: TRBJ1-6
d_gene: TRBD1

CDR3aa: CASTEDRGRKNTEAFF
CDR3nt: TGTGCCAGTACCGAGGACAGGGGACGAAAGAACACTGAAGCTTTCTTT
abundance: -
v_gene: TRBV19
j_gene: TRBJ1-1
d_gene: TRBD1

CDR3aa: CAISESDGETQYF
CDR3nt: TGTGCCATCAGTGAGTCAGACGGCGAGACCCAGTACTTC
abundance: -
v_gene: TRBV10-3
j_gene: TRBJ2-5
d_gene: -